What follows are 4 T cell receptor beta chains derived from one specimen sequenced in a study of shared clonotypes between healthy human individuals. Here immunoSEQ multiplex PCR was the method, and the copy in TCRdb shows in-frame clones only, minus some. The sample yields about 680,000 clones, about 92% seen once. Positive CCR7 selection of CD45RO-negative cells yielded the naive CD8 cells, and terminally differentiated effector memory CD45RA+ cells were excluded. Sequencing used naive CD8+ T cells sorted from blood. All receptors derive from a man aged 30 to 45 in good health.

This clone has a single count. V usage is TRBV5-1 and J usage is TRBJ2-5; D ambiguous. Germline-derived CDR1 and CDR2 are SGHRS and YFSETQ. This CDR3 contains 15 residues. V was pared by 0 bases and J by 1 base, with 10 bases between. The CDR3, as DNA: TGCGCCAGCAGCTTGGGACGGCACCCCCAAGAGACCCAGTACTTC. It encodes CASSLGRHPQETQYF.

The rearrangement uses TRBV27 and TRBJ1-5; D is unclear. The CDR3 totals 14 residues. Germline V gene lookup returns CDR1 MNHEY and CDR2 SMNVEV (reference sequence). V lost 0 bases, J lost 5 bases, and 8 bases lay in between. Written as DNA, the CDR3 is TGTGCCAGCAGTTTATCAGACACGTATCAGCCCCAGCATTTT. This translates into CASSLSDTYQPQHF.

The chain is built from TRBV15 and TRBJ2-1; 9 bases match TRBD2. After removal of 0 bases from V and 5 bases from J, the junction contained 2 bases not matched to a gene. The CDR3 totals 15 residues. Looked up from germline, CDR1 is LNHNV and CDR2 is YYDKDF (reference sequence). CDR3 region: CATSREASGDNEQFF. The CDR3 nucleotides read TGTGCCACCAGCAGAGAAGCTAGCGGGGACAATGAGCAGTTCTTC.

This clone was picked up one time. The rearrangement links TRBV5-6 to TRBJ1-5; D is perhaps TRBD1 (5 bases). This CDR3 region has 16 residues. Between the trimmed V and J ends, which lost 0 bases and 0 bases, there was a span of 10 bases. CDR1 is SGHDT, CDR2 YYEEEE, per germline. The DNA of the CDR3 is TGTGCCAGCAGCTTGGGGGGCCTATATAGCAATCAGCCCCAGCATTTT. It translates to CASSLGGLYSNQPQHF.